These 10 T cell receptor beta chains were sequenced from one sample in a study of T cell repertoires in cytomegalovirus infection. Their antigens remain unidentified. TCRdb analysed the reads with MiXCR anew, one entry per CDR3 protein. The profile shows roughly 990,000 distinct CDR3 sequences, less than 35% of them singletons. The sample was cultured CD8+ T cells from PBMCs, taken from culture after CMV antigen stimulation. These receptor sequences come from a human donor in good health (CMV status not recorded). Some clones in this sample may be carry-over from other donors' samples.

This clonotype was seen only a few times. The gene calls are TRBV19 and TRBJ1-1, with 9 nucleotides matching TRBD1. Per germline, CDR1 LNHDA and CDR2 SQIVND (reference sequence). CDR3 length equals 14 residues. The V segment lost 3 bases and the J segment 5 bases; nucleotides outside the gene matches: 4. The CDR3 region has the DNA TGTGCCAGTAGTATCACAGGGGGCAGGACTGAAGCTTTCTTT. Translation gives CASSITGGRTEAFF.

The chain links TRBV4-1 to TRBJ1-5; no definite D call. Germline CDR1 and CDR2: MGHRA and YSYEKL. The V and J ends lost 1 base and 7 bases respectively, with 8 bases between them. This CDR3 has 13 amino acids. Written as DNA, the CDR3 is TGCGCCAGCAGCCAAGCCGGGAGGCAGCCCCAGCATTTT. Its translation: CASSQAGRQPQHF.

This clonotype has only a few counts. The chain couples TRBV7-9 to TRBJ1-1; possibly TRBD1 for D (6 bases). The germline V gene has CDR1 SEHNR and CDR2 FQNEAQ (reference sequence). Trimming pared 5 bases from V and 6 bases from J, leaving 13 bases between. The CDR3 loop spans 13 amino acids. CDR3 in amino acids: CASSPKGESEAFF. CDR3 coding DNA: TGTGCCAGCAGCCCTAAGGGGGAATCTGAAGCTTTCTTT.

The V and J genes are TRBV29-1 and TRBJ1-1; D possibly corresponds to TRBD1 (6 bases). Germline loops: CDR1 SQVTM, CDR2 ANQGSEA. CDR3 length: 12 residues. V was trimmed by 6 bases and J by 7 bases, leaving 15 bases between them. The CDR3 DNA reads TGCAGCGTACGAACCTCAGGGGATGAAGCTTTCTTT. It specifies CSVRTSGDEAFF.

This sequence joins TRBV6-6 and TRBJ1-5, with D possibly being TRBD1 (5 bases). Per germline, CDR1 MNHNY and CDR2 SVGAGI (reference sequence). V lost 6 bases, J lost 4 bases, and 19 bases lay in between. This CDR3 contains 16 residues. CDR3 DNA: TGTGCCAGCAGCCCCAAAGGAGGGACTCTGAATCAGCCCCAGCATTTT. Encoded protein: CASSPKGGTLNQPQHF.

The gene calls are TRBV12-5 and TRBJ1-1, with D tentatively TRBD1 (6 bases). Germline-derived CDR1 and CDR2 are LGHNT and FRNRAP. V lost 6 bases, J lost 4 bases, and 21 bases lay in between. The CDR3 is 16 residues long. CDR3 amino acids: CASGLEIDRFPTEAFF. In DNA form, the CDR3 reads TGTGCTAGTGGCCTGGAAATAGACAGGTTCCCCACTGAAGCTTTCTTT. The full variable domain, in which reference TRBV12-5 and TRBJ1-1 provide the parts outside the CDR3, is DARVTQTPRHKVTEMGQEVTMRCQPILGHNTVFWYRQTMMQGLELLAYFRNRAPLDDSGMPKDRFSAEMPDATLATLKIQPSEPRDSAVYFCASGLEIDRFPTEAFFGQGTRLTVV.

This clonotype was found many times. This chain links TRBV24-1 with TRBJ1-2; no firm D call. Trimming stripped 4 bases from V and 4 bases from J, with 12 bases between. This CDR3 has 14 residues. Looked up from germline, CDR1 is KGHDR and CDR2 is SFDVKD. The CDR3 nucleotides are TGTGCCACCAGTGAAAGTTCTCCCCCCTATGGCTACACCTTC. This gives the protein CATSESSPPYGYTF.

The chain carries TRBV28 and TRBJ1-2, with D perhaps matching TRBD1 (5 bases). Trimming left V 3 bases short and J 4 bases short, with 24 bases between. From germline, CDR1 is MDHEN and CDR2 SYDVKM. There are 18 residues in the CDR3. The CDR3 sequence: CASSFKGATVSISYGYTF. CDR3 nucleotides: TGTGCCAGCAGTTTTAAAGGGGCAACGGTTTCAATTTCCTATGGCTACACCTTC.

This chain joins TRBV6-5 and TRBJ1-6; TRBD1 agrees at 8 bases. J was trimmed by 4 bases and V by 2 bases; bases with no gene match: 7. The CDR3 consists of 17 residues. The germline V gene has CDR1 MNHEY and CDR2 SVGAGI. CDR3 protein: CASSYHTDRDYNSPLHF. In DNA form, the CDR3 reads TGTGCCAGCAGTTACCATACGGACAGGGATTATAATTCACCCCTCCACTTT.

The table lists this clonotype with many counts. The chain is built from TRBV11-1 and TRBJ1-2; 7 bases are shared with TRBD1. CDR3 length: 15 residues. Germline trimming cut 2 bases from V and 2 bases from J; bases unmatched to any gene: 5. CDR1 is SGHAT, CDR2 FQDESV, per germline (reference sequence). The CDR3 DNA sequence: TGTGCCAGCAGCTTATGGCAGGGGGAAAACTATGGCTACACCTTC. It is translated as CASSLWQGENYGYTF.